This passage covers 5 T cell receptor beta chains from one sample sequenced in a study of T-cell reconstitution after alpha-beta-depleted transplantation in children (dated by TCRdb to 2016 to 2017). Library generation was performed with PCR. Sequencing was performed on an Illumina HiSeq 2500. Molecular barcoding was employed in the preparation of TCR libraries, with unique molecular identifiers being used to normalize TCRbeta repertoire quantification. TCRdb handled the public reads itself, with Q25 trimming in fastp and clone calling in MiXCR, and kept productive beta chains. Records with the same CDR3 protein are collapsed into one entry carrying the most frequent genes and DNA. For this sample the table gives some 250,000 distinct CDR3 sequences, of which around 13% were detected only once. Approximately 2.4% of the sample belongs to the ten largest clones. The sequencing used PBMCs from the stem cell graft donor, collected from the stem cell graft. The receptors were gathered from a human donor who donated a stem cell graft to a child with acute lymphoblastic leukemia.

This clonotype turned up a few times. DNA for the CDR3: TGTGCCAGCAGTGAAGCCGGAGGGGGACTGGCTGAGCAGTTCTTC. This translates into CASSEAGGGLAEQFF. The J gene is TRBJ2-1, the V gene TRBV6-1; perhaps D is TRBD1 or TRBD2 (6 bases each). With 0 bases removed from V and 9 bases from J, the gap between germline ends came to 15 bases. The CDR3 contains 15 residues. Germline lookup yields CDR1 MNHNS and CDR2 SASEGT.

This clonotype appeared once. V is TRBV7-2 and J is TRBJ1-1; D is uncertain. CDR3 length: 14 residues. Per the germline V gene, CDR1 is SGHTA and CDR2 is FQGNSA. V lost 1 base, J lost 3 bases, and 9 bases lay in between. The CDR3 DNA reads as TGTGCCAGCAGCTTAGATAATGGGGACACTGAAGCTTTCTTT. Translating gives CASSLDNGDTEAFF.

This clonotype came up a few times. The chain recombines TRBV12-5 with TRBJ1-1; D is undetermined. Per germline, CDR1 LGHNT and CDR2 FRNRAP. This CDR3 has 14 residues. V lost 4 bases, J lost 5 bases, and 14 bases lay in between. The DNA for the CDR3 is TGTGCTAGTGGTTCAACAGAACGAGGGACTGAAGCTTTCTTT. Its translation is CASGSTERGTEAFF.

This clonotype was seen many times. The CDR3 loop is CASSLDGTGGREQYF. The DNA of the CDR3 is TGTGCCAGCAGCTTGGATGGGACAGGGGGTCGCGAGCAGTACTTC. V usage is TRBV7-2 and J usage is TRBJ2-7; TRBD1 aligns across 11 bases. Per the germline V gene, CDR1 is SGHTA and CDR2 is FQGNSA. This CDR3 has 15 amino acids. The V gene end was trimmed by 3 bases and the J gene end by 6 bases; junction bases not matched to a gene: 7.

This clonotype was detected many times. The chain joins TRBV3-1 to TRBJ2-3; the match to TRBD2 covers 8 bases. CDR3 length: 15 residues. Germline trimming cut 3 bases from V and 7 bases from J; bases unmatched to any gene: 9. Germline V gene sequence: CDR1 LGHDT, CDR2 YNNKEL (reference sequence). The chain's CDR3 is CASSHIRGGLNTQYF. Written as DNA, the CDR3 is TGTGCCAGCAGCCATATCCGGGGGGGCCTGAATACGCAGTATTTT.